This T cell receptor beta chain originates from a study of cytomegalovirus exposure and HLA in healthy donors. V lost 7 bases to trimming and J lost 10 bases, with 14 bases between them. CDR3 length: 12 residues. The germline gives CDR1 MNHNS, CDR2 SASEGT. The PCR ran on 60 Vbeta and 13 Jbeta primers. The repertoire was sequenced with immunoSEQ multiplex PCR; TCRdb's copy has only in-frame clones and lacks some. The listing records 50,000 or so clones. Overall study results and limits: An assumption of roughly uniform sequencing depth across donors underlay the presence/absence analyses.

Comment on this clone: Its antigen is currently unknown.

The chain carries TRBV6-1 and TRBJ2-1, with a possible D match to TRBD1 (5 bases). The sequenced sample consisted of PBMCs. This clonotype originated in a middle-aged woman in good health and CMV-seronegative. CDR3 nucleotides: TGTGCCAGCACCGAACGACAGTGGGAGCAGTTCTTC. It codes for CASTERQWEQFF.